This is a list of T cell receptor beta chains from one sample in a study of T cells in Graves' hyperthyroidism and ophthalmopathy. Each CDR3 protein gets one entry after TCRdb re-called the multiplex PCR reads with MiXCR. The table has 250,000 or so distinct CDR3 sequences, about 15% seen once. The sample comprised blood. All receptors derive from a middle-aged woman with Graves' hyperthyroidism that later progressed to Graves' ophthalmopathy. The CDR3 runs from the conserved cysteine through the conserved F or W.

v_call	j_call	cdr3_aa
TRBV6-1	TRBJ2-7	CASSEFGAVIYEQYF
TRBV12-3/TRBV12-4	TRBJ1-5	CASSFIGLPQHF
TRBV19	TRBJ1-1	CASSIRVGEAFF
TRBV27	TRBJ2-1	CASSYPGREGRDNEQFF
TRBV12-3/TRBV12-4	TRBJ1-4	CASSYTRGIEKLFF
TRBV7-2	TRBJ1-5	CASSSYSNQPQHF
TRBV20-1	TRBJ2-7	CSARYPGQIIYEQYF
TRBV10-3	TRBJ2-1	CATAGGPYNEQFF
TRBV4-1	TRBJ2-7	CASSQVPISSYEQYF
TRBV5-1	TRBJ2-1	CASSVGHIAGNEQFF
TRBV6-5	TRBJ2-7	CASSYGQITYEQYF
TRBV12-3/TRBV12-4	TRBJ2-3	CASSSGGYTDTQYF
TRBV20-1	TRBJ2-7	CSARRQSSYEQYF
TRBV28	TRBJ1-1	CASSQRRQGNTEAFF
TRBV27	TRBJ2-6	CASSGWQPGLAIVGANVLTF
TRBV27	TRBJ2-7	CASSTVGSDEQYF
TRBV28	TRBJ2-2	CASSRTGLAGATGELFF
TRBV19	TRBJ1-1	CASSREVSMNTEAFF
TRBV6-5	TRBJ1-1	CASSYSPDMNTEAFF
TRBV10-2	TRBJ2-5	CASSERSVWETQYF
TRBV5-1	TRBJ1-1	CASSLLPPGQGAVTEAFF
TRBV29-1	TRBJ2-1	CSVRDYQYNEQFF
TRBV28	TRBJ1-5	CASSFYGAVNQPQHF
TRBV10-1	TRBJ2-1	CASSDGGDFYNEQFF
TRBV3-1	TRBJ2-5	CASSQDGEAIRFQYF
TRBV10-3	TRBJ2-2	CASSPREGPSNTGELFF
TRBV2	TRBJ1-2	CASSERSGSYGYTF
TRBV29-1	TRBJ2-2	CSVDLVPGELFF
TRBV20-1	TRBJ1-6	CSARSGFIQPLHF
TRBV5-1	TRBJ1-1	CASSLGQVNTEALF
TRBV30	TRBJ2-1	CAWSALGGGEQFF
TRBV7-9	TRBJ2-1	CASSRDYSSYNEQFF
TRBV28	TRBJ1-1	CASSPYDRTEAFF
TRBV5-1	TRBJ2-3	CASSAAGGLASTDTQYF
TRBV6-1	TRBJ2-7	CASSYYRSSYEQYF